This TCR beta chain stems from a study of T cell repertoires in cytomegalovirus infection (dated by TCRdb to the late 2010s). With respect to the entire study: Alongside well-studied HLA-B-restricted epitopes, the peptide stimulations were aimed at recently identified HLA-C-restricted CMV epitopes, whose presentation resists viral immunomodulation. Donor HLA type was relevant to the analysis, as public TCR beta signatures indicated carriage of CMV infection together with the matching HLA type.

This clonotype has a handful of counts. Its antigen remains unidentified. Base qualities were left out, and no much larger clone turns up one base away. V ends up 0 bases short and J 6 bases short, with an unmatched junction base count of 8. The CDR3 goes from the cysteine to the phenylalanine over 17 residues. Of the read, only the CDR3 DNA is kept; its 51 bases are in frame from base 1. In the germline V gene, CDR1 corresponds to SGHVS and CDR2 to FQNEAQ. The treatment or condition label, as the study defines it: in vitro stimulation with specific CMV peptide epitopes to enrich CMV-specific T cells. Overall study outcomes, separate from this receptor: Carriers of CMV infection plus the relevant HLA type were discriminated by the cumulative frequency of public TCR beta family members in the study cohort and in an independent roughly 350-donor cohort. The ex vivo response was dominated by HLA-C-restricted CMV-specific TCR beta clonotypes, which also provided the single most frequent clonotype in two of eight donors.

Sequenced using an Illumina HiSeq 1500. TCRdb reanalyzed the raw reads on its own, using fastp at Q25 for trimming and MiXCR for clone calling, and kept in-frame beta chains. Every entry covers one CDR3 protein and lists the most common genes and DNA from its rows. Here the sample has approximately 150,000 distinct CDR3 sequences; about 20% occur a single time. The top ten hold roughly 25% of the sample. The source is a human donor in good health (CMV status not recorded). Some clones in this sample may be carry-over from other donors' samples. This specimen was CD8+ T cells from cultured PBMCs, taken from culture after CMV antigen stimulation. Here the chain combines TRBV7-8 and TRBJ1-2; a stretch of 12 junction bases matches TRBD1. The base sequence is TGTGCCAGCAGCTTAGCCTACCCTGGGACAGGGGGCGATGGCTACACCTTC. Translated, it gives CASSLAYPGTGGDGYTF.